Presented here are 30 T cell receptor beta chains from one specimen sequenced in a study of beta chain features in type 1 diabetes. These TCRs are of unknown antigen specificity. General study findings and limits: All four CD4+ subsets from Type 1 diabetes patients carried moderately but significantly shorter TCRB CDR3s.

The isolated RNA, all of it, was reverse transcribed, so expressed TCRB transcripts were what got sequenced. The protocol was immunoSEQ multiplex PCR, while the TCRdb copy is restricted to in-frame clones and leaves out a portion. The table has 250,000 to 300,000 clones, about 23% seen once; the top ten hold 0.012%. Sequencing was performed on naive CD4+ T cells from blood. Every receptor here comes from a woman aged 25 to 39 with type 1 diabetes.

V and J are TRBV5-1 and TRBJ2-7; the D gene is possibly TRBD1 (6 bases). This CDR3 contains 15 residues. V was clipped by 2 bases and J by 0 bases, with 12 bases between them. The germline V gene has CDR1 SGHRS and CDR2 YFSETQ. This chain's CDR3 is CASSFDRSLSYEQYF. CDR3 coding DNA: TGCGCCAGCAGCTTTGACAGGTCCCTCTCCTACGAGCAGTACTTC. Full variable domain (missing parts from reference TRBV5-1 and TRBJ2-7): KAGVTQTPRYLIKTRGQQVTLSCSPISGHRSVSWYQQTPGQGLQFLFEYFSETQRNKGNFPGRFSGRQFSNSRSEMNVSTLELGDSALYLCASSFDRSLSYEQYFGPGTRLTVT.

The chain recombines TRBV7-2 with TRBJ1-4; tentative D call: TRBD1 (5 bases). The germline CDR1 and CDR2 sequences are SGHTA and FQGNSA. The CDR3 loop spans 14 amino acids. Trimming shortened V by 5 bases and J by 0 bases, and 7 bases separated the two germline ends. CDR3 loop: CASSRQPTNEKLFF. The CDR3 nucleotides read TGTGCCAGCAGCAGACAGCCAACTAATGAAAAACTGTTTTTT.

V usage is TRBV9 and J usage is TRBJ2-1; D is possibly TRBD2 (5 bases). The CDR3 has 16 amino acids. Trimming shortened V by 5 bases and J by 7 bases, and 22 bases separated the two germline ends. Germline CDR1 reads SGDLS; CDR2 reads YYNGEE. The CDR3: CASSPPILRRRNEQFF. CDR3 nucleotides: TGTGCCAGCAGTCCCCCTATATTGCGGCGGAGGAATGAGCAGTTCTTC.

The sample holds a few counts of this clone. The chain links TRBV7-9 to TRBJ2-1, with TRBD2 matching over 7 bases. Germline lookup yields CDR1 SEHNR and CDR2 FQNEAQ (reference sequence). The ends lost 8 bases at V and 8 bases at J; junction bases unmatched: 6. CDR3 length: 12 residues. The DNA of the CDR3 is TGTGCCAGCCGGGGGACTACGGATGAGCAGTTCTTC. It is translated as CASRGTTDEQFF. The variable domain in full, completed from reference TRBV7-9 and TRBJ2-1, reads DTGVSQNPRHKITKRGQNVTFRCDPISEHNRLYWYRQTLGQGPEFLTYFQNEAQLEKSRLLSDRFSAERPKGSFSTLEIQRTEQGDSAMYLCASRGTTDEQFFGPGTRLTVL.

This clone was seen more than once but under ten times. The rearrangement uses TRBV20-1 and TRBJ2-1; D remains ambiguous. This CDR3 region has 11 residues. Trimming stripped 3 bases from V and 10 bases from J, with 10 bases between. Germline V gene sequence: CDR1 DFQATT, CDR2 SNEGSKA (reference sequence). DNA for the CDR3: TGCAGTGCTAGTCCCCGTGCGGAGCAGTTCTTC. Residues: CSASPRAEQFF.

V gene TRBV13 combines with J gene TRBJ1-1; D gene ambiguous. V shed 5 bases and J shed 5 bases, with 9 bases lying between them. The CDR3 consists of 12 residues. The germline V gene encodes CDR1 PRHDT and CDR2 FYEKMQ (reference sequence). The CDR3 is CASSVRGTEAFF. The CDR3 DNA follows: TGTGCCAGCAGCGTCCGAGGAACTGAAGCTTTCTTT.

This sequence joins TRBV29-1 and TRBJ2-3, with D perhaps matching TRBD2 (6 bases). Trimming took 7 bases from V and 1 from J, leaving 9 bases between them. This CDR3 has 12 amino acids. The V gene's germline CDR1 is SQVTM and CDR2 ANQGSEA. This chain's CDR3 is CSGGLGTDTQYF. The CDR3 bases are TGCAGCGGGGGACTGGGCACAGATACGCAGTATTTT.

This clone appeared a few times. The chain links TRBV19 to TRBJ2-3; D is undetermined. V gave up 3 bases and J gave up 4 bases, with 5 bases separating them. The CDR3 runs 12 residues. The germline gives CDR1 LNHDA, CDR2 SQIVND (reference sequence). Here the CDR3 DNA reads TGTGCCAGTAGTATCCCGTCAGATACGCAGTATTTT. Translated, it gives CASSIPSDTQYF.

In its sample, this clone was seen once. The chain is built from TRBV30 and TRBJ1-2; TRBD1 matches 8 bases. The CDR3 contains 17 residues. Per the germline V gene, CDR1 is GTSNPN and CDR2 is SVGIG (reference sequence). V trimming: 3 bases; J trimming: 3 bases; junction bases outside the gene matches: 15. DNA of the CDR3: TGTGCCTGGAGGTCCGGGTACAGGGGGGGGATGCACTATGGCTACACCTTC. As protein: CAWRSGYRGGMHYGYTF.

This chain uses TRBV4-1 with TRBJ1-2, with 8 nucleotides matching TRBD1. This CDR3 comprises 15 residues. The J segment lost 8 bases and the V segment lost 4 bases, leaving 12 bases of the junction unmatched. The V gene's germline CDR1 is MGHRA and CDR2 YSYEKL. The CDR3 reads CASSPRPSGGGGYTF. For the CDR3, the DNA is TGCGCCAGCAGCCCAAGGCCTTCAGGGGGCGGAGGCTACACCTTC.

The chain is built from TRBV11-3 and TRBJ2-7; tentative D call: TRBD2 (6 bases). The CDR3 spans 11 residues. The V gene lost 5 bases and the J gene lost 12 bases, with 14 bases spanning the gap. Germline lookup yields CDR1 SGHNT and CDR2 YENEEA. The CDR3 sequence is CASSQRAAWYF. The CDR3 bases are TGTGCCAGCAGCCAGCGGGCCGCGTGGTACTTC.

CDR3 in amino acids: CASSRGLAGYNEQFF. As DNA, the CDR3 is TGTGCCAGCAGCCGGGGACTAGCGGGGTACAATGAGCAGTTCTTC. The V and J genes are TRBV7-2 and TRBJ2-1; 13 positions agree with TRBD2. The germline CDR1 and CDR2 sequences are SGHTA and FQGNSA. CDR3 length: 15 residues. V shed 5 bases and J 4 bases; nucleotides not matched to a gene: 2.

In its sample, this clone was seen a few times. The chain joins TRBV15 to TRBJ1-1; TRBD1 is a possible D gene (5 bases). The V end was cut by 3 bases, the J end by 5 bases, with 13 bases between. The CDR3 has 14 amino acids. CDR1 and CDR2 (germline): LNHNV, YYDKDF (reference sequence). The CDR3 is CATSRESGYTEAFF. DNA of the CDR3: TGTGCCACCAGCAGGGAATCAGGGTATACTGAAGCTTTCTTT.

The chain joins TRBV9 to TRBJ2-5, with TRBD2 matching 12 bases. Germline CDR1 and CDR2: SGDLS and YYNGEE. Losses at the gene ends were 0 bases for V and 5 bases for J; bases not matched to a gene: 5. This CDR3 is 16 amino acids long. CDR3 in amino acids: CASSVGTSGNGETQYF. DNA of the CDR3: TGTGCCAGCAGCGTAGGGACTAGCGGGAACGGGGAGACCCAGTACTTC.

This chain joins TRBV2 and TRBJ1-2, with D tentatively TRBD1 (6 bases). Between the trimmed V and J ends, which lost 10 bases and 4 bases, there was a span of 13 bases. This CDR3 has 12 residues. Germline CDR1 reads SNHLY; CDR2 reads FYNNEI. The DNA for the CDR3 is TGTGCCAACAGGGCTTCGGGCTATGGCTACACCTTC. Its protein product is CANRASGYGYTF.

The chain carries TRBV27 and TRBJ2-1; TRBD2 might be the D (6 bases). Trimming cost V 5 bases and J 9 bases, with 20 bases left between them. Germline CDR1 reads MNHEY; CDR2 reads SMNVEV (reference sequence). The CDR3 runs 15 residues. The CDR3 is CASSPSGWREGEQFF. CDR3 bases: TGTGCCAGCAGTCCCTCGGGTTGGCGGGAAGGTGAGCAGTTCTTC.

The rearrangement links TRBV2 to TRBJ1-2; tentatively, D is TRBD1 (5 bases). Per the germline V gene, CDR1 is SNHLY and CDR2 is FYNNEI. There are 13 residues in the CDR3. The V gene lost 6 bases and the J gene lost 5 bases, with 13 bases spanning the gap. CDR3 sequence: CASSAGTQYGYTF. DNA for the CDR3: TGTGCCAGCAGCGCCGGGACTCAGTATGGCTACACCTTC. Full variable domain (remainder filled in from reference TRBV2 and TRBJ1-2): EPEVTQTPSHQVTQMGQEVILRCVPISNHLYFYWYRQILGQKVEFLVSFYNNEISEKSEIFDDQFSVERPDGSNFTLKIRSTKLEDSAMYFCASSAGTQYGYTFGSGTRLTVV.

This clone has a handful of counts. V gene TRBV11-1 combines with J gene TRBJ2-7; 12 bases align to TRBD2. Germline CDR1 reads SGHAT; CDR2 reads FQDESV (reference sequence). This CDR3 region has 15 residues. V trimming: 5 bases; J trimming: 6 bases; junction bases outside the gene matches: 8. The CDR3 spells CASSRMTSGSFEQYF. CDR3 bases: TGTGCCAGCAGCCGAATGACTAGCGGGAGTTTCGAGCAGTACTTC.

This clone was observed a few times. This CDR3 reads CSVVFVGTSGLDTQYF. As DNA, the CDR3 is TGCAGCGTTGTTTTCGTCGGGACTAGCGGCTTAGATACGCAGTATTTT. This rearrangement joins TRBV29-1 to TRBJ2-3; 11 nucleotides match TRBD2. CDR1 and CDR2 (germline): SQVTM, ANQGSEA. V shed 4 bases, J shed 5 bases, and the junction held 11 bases outside the gene matches. The CDR3 contains 16 residues.

In its sample, this clone was seen a few times. V and J are TRBV15 and TRBJ2-3; tentatively, D is TRBD1 (5 bases). Germline V gene data show CDR1 as LNHNV and CDR2 as YYDKDF (reference sequence). This CDR3 is 16 amino acids long. The V and J ends lost 0 bases and 4 bases respectively, with 14 bases between them. The CDR3 DNA sequence: TGTGCCACCAGCAGAGAAAAAAAGGGGTGGGCAGATACGCAGTATTTT. Its translation is CATSREKKGWADTQYF.

The chain employs TRBV2 and TRBJ1-4; D unclear. Per the germline V gene, CDR1 is SNHLY and CDR2 is FYNNEI. The CDR3 spans 11 residues. V was shortened by 2 bases and J by 11 bases, with 6 bases between the two germline ends. CDR3 sequence (DNA): TGTGCCAGCAGTGAAACAGACAAACTGTTTTTT. Amino acid sequence: CASSETDKLFF.

V usage is TRBV18 and J usage is TRBJ2-5; weak D call: TRBD1 (5 bases). Germline CDR1 KGHSH, CDR2 LQKENI. The germline V and J ends were trimmed by 2 bases and 2 bases, with 9 bases remaining between them. The CDR3 runs 14 residues. The CDR3 sequence: CASSPGAAQETQYF. The CDR3 DNA sequence: TGTGCCAGCTCACCAGGGGCGGCACAAGAGACCCAGTACTTC.

This clone was seen more than once but under ten times. The chain carries TRBV2 and TRBJ1-2; possible D gene TRBD1, 5 bases. The ends were cut back, 6 bases at V and 4 bases at J, with 12 bases in the middle. CDR3 size: 13 residues. Germline V gives CDR1 SNHLY, CDR2 FYNNEI. The CDR3 bases are TGTGCCAGCAGAGTGCGGGGGGGCTATGGCTACACCTTC. This encodes CASRVRGGYGYTF.

The chain uses TRBV7-6 and TRBJ2-1; TRBD2 agrees at 11 bases. This CDR3 is 15 amino acids long. In germline, CDR1 is SGHVS, CDR2 FNYEAQ. Losses at the gene ends were 3 bases for V and 7 bases for J; bases not matched to a gene: 5. Here the CDR3 DNA reads TGTGCCAGCAGCTTTAGCGGGAGGGCCAGGAATGAGCAGTTCTTC. The encoded protein is CASSFSGRARNEQFF.

The rearrangement joins TRBV2 to TRBJ2-1; D perhaps matches TRBD2 (5 bases). V lost 7 bases and J lost 8, with 18 bases in between. This CDR3 has 14 amino acids. CDR1 SNHLY and CDR2 FYNNEI come from the germline V gene. CDR3 bases: TGTGCCAGCAATGAGAGGGCGAAGCAGGATGAGCAGTTCTTC. Protein product: CASNERAKQDEQFF. The full variable domain, in which reference TRBV2 and TRBJ2-1 provide the parts outside the CDR3, is EPEVTQTPSHQVTQMGQEVILRCVPISNHLYFYWYRQILGQKVEFLVSFYNNEISEKSEIFDDQFSVERPDGSNFTLKIRSTKLEDSAMYFCASNERAKQDEQFFGPGTRLTVL.

DNA of the CDR3: TGTGCCAGCAGCAAAAGGGAGGGTGAGACCCAGTACTTC. It translates to CASSKREGETQYF. The chain recombines TRBV21-1 with TRBJ2-5; TRBD2, the table's D call, was not compared with the DNA. TRBV21-1 constitutes a pseudogene. CDR3 length: 13 residues.

A few counts support this clone. CDR3 sequence reads: CASSWRPTGGSYEQYF. In DNA, the CDR3 is TGCGCCAGCAGCTGGCGCCCTACAGGGGGTTCCTACGAGCAGTACTTC. The V call is TRBV5-1, the J call TRBJ2-7; 8 bases map to TRBD1. The CDR3 totals 16 residues. Germline V CDR1 and CDR2: SGHRS, YFSETQ. J was trimmed by 1 base and V by 3 bases; bases with no gene match: 9. The full variable domain, completed using reference TRBV5-1 and TRBJ2-7, is KAGVTQTPRYLIKTRGQQVTLSCSPISGHRSVSWYQQTPGQGLQFLFEYFSETQRNKGNFPGRFSGRQFSNSRSEMNVSTLELGDSALYLCASSWRPTGGSYEQYFGPGTRLTVT.

There are a few counts of this clone. The chain joins TRBV30 to TRBJ2-1; 10 bases are a match to TRBD1. The CDR3 loop spans 16 amino acids. The V and J ends lost 0 bases and 3 bases, in that order; junction bases with no gene match: 5. Germline CDR1 is GTSNPN and CDR2 is SVGIG (reference sequence). For the CDR3, the DNA is TGTGCCTGGAGTGTAGGGGACAGGGGCTACTACAATGAGCAGTTCTTC. Translated: CAWSVGDRGYYNEQFF. Combining the CDR3 with reference TRBV30 and TRBJ2-1 gives the whole variable domain SQTIHQWPATLVQPVGSPLSLECTVEGTSNPNLYWYRQAAGRGLQLLFYSVGIGQISSEVPQNLSASRPQDRQFILSSKKLLLSDSGFYLCAWSVGDRGYYNEQFFGPGTRLTVL.

V usage is TRBV29-1 and J usage is TRBJ1-5; TRBD1 is a possible D gene (6 bases). Trimming left V 4 bases short and J 6 bases short, with 13 bases between. CDR1 SQVTM and CDR2 ANQGSEA come from the germline V gene. The length of the CDR3 is 13 residues. The CDR3 region is CSVGWGQGQPQHF. In DNA form, the CDR3 reads TGCAGCGTTGGTTGGGGGCAGGGTCAGCCCCAGCATTTT.

This clone was seen a few times. At one end the junction does not follow the germline gene, possibly because of a read error. The chain employs TRBV20-1 and TRBJ1-1; no reliable D call. This CDR3 is 11 amino acids long. Germline lookup yields CDR1 DFQATT and CDR2 SNEGSKA (reference sequence). CDR3 loop: CRARTAGKAFF. As DNA, the CDR3 is TGCAGGGCTAGAACGGCAGGCAAAGCTTTCTTT.